Listed here are 13 T cell receptor beta chains from one sample, sequenced in a study of blood T cell repertoires in COVID-19. Sequencing was performed with immunoSEQ multiplex PCR; in TCRdb, only in-frame clones are kept and a portion is missing. The sample carries around 260,000 clones, about nine tenths recorded once. Material for sequencing was peripheral blood. These receptors came from a woman in her 30s with COVID-19, enrolled during active disease.

The chain uses TRBV7-9 and TRBJ1-4; 7 bases fit TRBD1. Germline V lookup: CDR1 SEHNR, CDR2 FQNEAQ (reference sequence). V dropped 1 base and J dropped 8; count of bases not matched to a gene: 7. The CDR3 runs to 15 residues. The CDR3 sequence is CASSLGGDSGEKLFF. Here the CDR3 DNA reads TGTGCCAGCAGCTTAGGAGGGGACAGTGGAGAAAAACTGTTTTTT.

This chain links TRBV18 with TRBJ2-7; 8 bases fit TRBD1. The junction had 13 bases not matched to a gene; V was cut back by 4 bases and J by 2 bases. Germline-derived CDR1 and CDR2 are KGHSH and LQKENI. The CDR3 spans 17 residues. CDR3 amino acids: CASSLNPGQVAPYEQYF. CDR3 DNA sequence: TGTGCCAGCTCACTAAATCCGGGACAGGTAGCTCCCTACGAGCAGTACTTC.

The chain carries TRBV7-9 and TRBJ2-1; D call uncertain. This CDR3 has 14 residues. CDR1 is SEHNR and CDR2 is FQNEAQ in the germline V gene (reference sequence). Trimming removed 1 base from V and 3 bases from J, with 7 bases in between. CDR3 bases: TGTGCCAGCAGCTTAGTCCTAGTCTACAATGAGCAGTTCTTC. This codes for CASSLVLVYNEQFF.

The chain uses TRBV7-9 and TRBJ2-7, with 7 bases lining up with TRBD1. The V segment lost 7 bases and the J segment 2 bases; nucleotides outside the gene matches: 11. CDR1 is SEHNR, CDR2 FQNEAQ, per germline (reference sequence). This CDR3 spans 15 amino acids. CDR3 in amino acids: CASTSLGTATYEQYF. The DNA for the CDR3 is TGTGCCAGCACTAGCTTGGGGACAGCGACCTACGAGCAGTACTTC.

The V gene is TRBV7-9, the J gene TRBJ2-5; possible D gene TRBD1, 5 bases. This CDR3 is 13 amino acids long. Per germline, CDR1 SEHNR and CDR2 FQNEAQ (reference sequence). V shed 3 bases and J shed 3 bases, with 8 bases lying between them. CDR3 nucleotide sequence: TGTGCCAGCAGCTTTGGGGCCAAAGAGACCCAGTACTTC. Translating it yields CASSFGAKETQYF.

The rearrangement uses TRBV6-5 and TRBJ2-5; 7 bases fit TRBD1. Germline V gene sequence: CDR1 MNHEY, CDR2 SVGAGI. CDR3 length: 14 amino acids. The junction had 8 bases not matched to a gene; V was cut back by 5 bases and J by 5 bases. CDR3 in amino acids: CASSPDRVSETQYF. The DNA for the CDR3 is TGTGCCAGCAGTCCAGACAGGGTTAGCGAGACCCAGTACTTC.

The CDR3 DNA reads TGCAGCGCACGGTTCTCTGGAAACACCATATATTTT. Translation: CSARFSGNTIYF. V gene TRBV29-1 combines with J gene TRBJ1-3; no clear D gene. The CDR3 contains 12 residues. Germline V gene lookup returns CDR1 SQVTM and CDR2 ANQGSEA. V was cut by 7 bases and J by 0 bases, with 7 bases left in between.

The V and J genes are TRBV19 and TRBJ1-3; possibly TRBD1 for D (5 bases). CDR1 is LNHDA, CDR2 SQIVND, per germline (reference sequence). V was trimmed by 3 bases and J by 0 bases, leaving 15 bases between them. The CDR3 totals 17 residues. The CDR3 protein is CASSMGNGQTSGNTIYF. In nucleotides, the CDR3 is TGTGCCAGTAGTATGGGTAACGGACAAACCTCTGGAAACACCATATATTTT.

V usage is TRBV5-1 and J usage is TRBJ2-5; 7 nucleotides line up with TRBD2. Trimming at V came to 0 bases and at J to 5 bases, leaving 7 bases not matched to a gene. Germline CDR1 is SGHRS and CDR2 is YFSETQ. The CDR3 is made up of 15 amino acids. CDR3 loop: CASSLEAGALETQYF. CDR3 DNA sequence: TGCGCCAGCAGCTTGGAGGCGGGAGCGCTGGAGACCCAGTACTTC.

This rearrangement joins TRBV7-9 to TRBJ2-1, with D unclear. The CDR3 has 13 residues. Per germline, CDR1 SEHNR and CDR2 FQNEAQ (reference sequence). Trimming removed 1 base at V and 6 bases at J, with 7 bases between. The CDR3, as DNA: TGTGCCAGCAGCTTAGTGAACAGCAATGAGCAGTTCTTC. It translates to CASSLVNSNEQFF.

The chain carries TRBV5-1 and TRBJ1-6; 8 bases are a match to TRBD1. J lost 6 bases, V lost 4 bases, and 15 bases had no gene match. The CDR3 loop spans 18 amino acids. Germline lookup yields CDR1 SGHRS and CDR2 YFSETQ. The CDR3 region has the DNA TGCGCCAGCAGCCCTGTCGGGGGGCAGGGGGCGAGTAATTCACCCCTCCACTTT. The encoded protein is CASSPVGGQGASNSPLHF.

The chain has TRBV11-2 and TRBJ2-3; the match to TRBD2 covers 9 bases. CDR3 length equals 15 residues. V gave up 6 bases and J gave up 8 bases; unmatched junction bases: 12. The germline CDR1 and CDR2 sequences are SGHAT and FQNNGV. The CDR3 loop is CASRGASGVEGTQYF. CDR3 coding DNA: TGTGCCAGCAGGGGGGCTAGCGGGGTGGAGGGTACGCAGTATTTT.

The chain employs TRBV28 and TRBJ2-7, with a weak D call TRBD2 (5 bases). This CDR3 has 14 residues. V lost 4 bases, J lost 3 bases, and 13 bases lay in between. CDR1 is MDHEN, CDR2 SYDVKM, per germline. In nucleotides, the CDR3 is TGTGCCAGCAGTTATTTGGCGGGTGGCTACGAGCAGTACTTC. This encodes CASSYLAGGYEQYF.